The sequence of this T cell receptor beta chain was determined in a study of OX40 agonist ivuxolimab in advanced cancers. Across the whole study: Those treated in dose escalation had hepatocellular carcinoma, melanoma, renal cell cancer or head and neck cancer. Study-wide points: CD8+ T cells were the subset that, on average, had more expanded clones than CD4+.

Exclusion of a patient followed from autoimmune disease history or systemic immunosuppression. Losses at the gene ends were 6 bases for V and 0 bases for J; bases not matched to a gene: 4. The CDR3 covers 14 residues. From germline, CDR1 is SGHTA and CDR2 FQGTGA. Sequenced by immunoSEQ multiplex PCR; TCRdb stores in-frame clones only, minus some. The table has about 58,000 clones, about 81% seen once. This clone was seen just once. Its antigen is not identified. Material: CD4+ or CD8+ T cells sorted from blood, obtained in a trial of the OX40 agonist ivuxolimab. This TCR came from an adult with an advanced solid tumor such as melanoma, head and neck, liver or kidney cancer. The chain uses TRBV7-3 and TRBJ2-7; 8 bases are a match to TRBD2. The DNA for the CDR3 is TGTGCCAGCAGTCGGAGCGGGAGCTCCTACGAGCAGTACTTC. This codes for CASSRSGSSYEQYF.